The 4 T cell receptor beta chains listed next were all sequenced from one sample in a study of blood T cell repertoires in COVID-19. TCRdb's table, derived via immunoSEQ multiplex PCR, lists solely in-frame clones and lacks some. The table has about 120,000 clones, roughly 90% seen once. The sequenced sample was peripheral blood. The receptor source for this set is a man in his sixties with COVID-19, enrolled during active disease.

CDR3 DNA sequence: TGTGCCAGCAGTTTGGCCGGGACAGGGACGCGGTCACCCCTCCACTTT. Its protein product is CASSLAGTGTRSPLHF. The V call is TRBV6-5, the J call TRBJ1-6, with 9 nucleotides matching TRBD1. Germline CDR1 and CDR2: MNHEY and SVGAGI. CDR3 length: 16 amino acids. V was clipped by 4 bases and J by 10 bases; unmatched bases: 11.

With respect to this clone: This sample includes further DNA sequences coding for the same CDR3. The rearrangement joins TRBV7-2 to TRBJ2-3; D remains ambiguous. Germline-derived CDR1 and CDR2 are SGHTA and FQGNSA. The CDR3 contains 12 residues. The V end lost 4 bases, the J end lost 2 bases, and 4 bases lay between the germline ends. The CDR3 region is CASSSFTDTQYF. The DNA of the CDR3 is TGTGCCAGCAGCTCCTTCACAGATACGCAGTATTTT.

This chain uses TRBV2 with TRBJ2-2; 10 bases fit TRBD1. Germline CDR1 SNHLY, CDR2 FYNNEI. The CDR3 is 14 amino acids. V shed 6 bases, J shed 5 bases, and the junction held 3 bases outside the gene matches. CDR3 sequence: CASRRDRGTGELFF. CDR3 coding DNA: TGTGCCAGCAGGCGGGACAGGGGAACCGGGGAGCTGTTTTTT.

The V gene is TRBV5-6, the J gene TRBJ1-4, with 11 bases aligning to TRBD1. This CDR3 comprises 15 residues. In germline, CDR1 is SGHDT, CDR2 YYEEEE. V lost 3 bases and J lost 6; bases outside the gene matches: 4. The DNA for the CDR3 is TGTGCCAGCAGCTGGACAGGGGGCGCGGATGAAAAACTGTTTTTT. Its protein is CASSWTGGADEKLFF.